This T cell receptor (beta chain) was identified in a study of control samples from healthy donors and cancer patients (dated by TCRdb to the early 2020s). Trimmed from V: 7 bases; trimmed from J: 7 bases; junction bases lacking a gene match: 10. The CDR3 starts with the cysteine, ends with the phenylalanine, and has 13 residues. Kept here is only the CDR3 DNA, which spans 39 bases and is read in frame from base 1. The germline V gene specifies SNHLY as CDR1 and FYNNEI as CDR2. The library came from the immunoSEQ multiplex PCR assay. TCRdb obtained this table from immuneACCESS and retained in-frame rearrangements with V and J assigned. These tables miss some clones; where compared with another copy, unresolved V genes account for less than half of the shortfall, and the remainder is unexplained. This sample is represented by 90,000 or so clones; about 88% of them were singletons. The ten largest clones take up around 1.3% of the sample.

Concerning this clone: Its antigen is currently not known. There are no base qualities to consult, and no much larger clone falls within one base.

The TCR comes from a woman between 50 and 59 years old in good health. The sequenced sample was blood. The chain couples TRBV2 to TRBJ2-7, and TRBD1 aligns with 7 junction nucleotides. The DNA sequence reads TGTGCCAGCACTCCGGGACAGACTTTAGAGCAGTACTTC. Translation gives CASTPGQTLEQYF. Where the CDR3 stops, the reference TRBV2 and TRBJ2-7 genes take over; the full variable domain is EPEVTQTPSHQVTQMGQEVILRCVPISNHLYFYWYRQILGQKVEFLVSFYNNEISEKSEIFDDQFSVERPDGSNFTLKIRSTKLEDSAMYFCASTPGQTLEQYFGPGTRLTVT.